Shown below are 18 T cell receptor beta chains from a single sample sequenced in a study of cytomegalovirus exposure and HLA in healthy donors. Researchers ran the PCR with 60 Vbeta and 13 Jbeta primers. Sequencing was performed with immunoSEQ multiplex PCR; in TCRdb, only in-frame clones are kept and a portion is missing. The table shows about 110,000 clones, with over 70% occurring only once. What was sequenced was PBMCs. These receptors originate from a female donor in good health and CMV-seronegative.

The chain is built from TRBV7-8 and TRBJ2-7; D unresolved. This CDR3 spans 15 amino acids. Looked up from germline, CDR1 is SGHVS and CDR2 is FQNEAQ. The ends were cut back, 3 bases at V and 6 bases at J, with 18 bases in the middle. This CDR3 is CASSFQRISRGEQYF. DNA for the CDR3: TGTGCCAGCAGCTTTCAGAGGATCTCAAGAGGCGAGCAGTACTTC.

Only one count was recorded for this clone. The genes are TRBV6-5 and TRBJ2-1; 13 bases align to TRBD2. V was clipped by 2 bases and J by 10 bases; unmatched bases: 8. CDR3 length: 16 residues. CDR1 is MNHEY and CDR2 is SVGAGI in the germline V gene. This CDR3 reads CASSYLTSGRPQEQFF. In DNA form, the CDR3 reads TGTGCCAGCAGTTACCTGACTAGCGGGAGGCCCCAGGAGCAGTTCTTC.

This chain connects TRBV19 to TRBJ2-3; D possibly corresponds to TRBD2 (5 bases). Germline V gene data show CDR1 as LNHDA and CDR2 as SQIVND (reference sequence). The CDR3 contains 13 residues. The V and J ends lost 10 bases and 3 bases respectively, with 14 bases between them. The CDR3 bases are TGTGCCACCACAGTCTCGGGAACAGATACGCAGTATTTT. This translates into CATTVSGTDTQYF.

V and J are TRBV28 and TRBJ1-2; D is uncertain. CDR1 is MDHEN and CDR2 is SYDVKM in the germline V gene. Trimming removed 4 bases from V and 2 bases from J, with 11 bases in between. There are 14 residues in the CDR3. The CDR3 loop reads CASSSRSKNYGYTF. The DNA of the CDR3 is TGTGCCAGCAGTTCCAGGTCAAAGAACTATGGCTACACCTTC.

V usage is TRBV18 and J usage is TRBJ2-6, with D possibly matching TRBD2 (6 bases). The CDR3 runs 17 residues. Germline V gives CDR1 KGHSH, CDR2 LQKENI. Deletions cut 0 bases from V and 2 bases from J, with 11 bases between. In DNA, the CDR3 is TGTGCCAGCTCACCACCAAGGGGAGGCCCTGGGGCCAACGTCCTGACTTTC. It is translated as CASSPPRGGPGANVLTF.

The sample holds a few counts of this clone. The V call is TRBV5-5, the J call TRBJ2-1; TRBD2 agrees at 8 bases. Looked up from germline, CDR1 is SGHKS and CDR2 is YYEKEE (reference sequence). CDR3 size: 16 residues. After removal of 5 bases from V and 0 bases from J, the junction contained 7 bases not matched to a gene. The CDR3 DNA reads TGTGCCAGCAGTCCGGGGGGGGTCGGCTCCTACAATGAGCAGTTCTTC. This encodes CASSPGGVGSYNEQFF.

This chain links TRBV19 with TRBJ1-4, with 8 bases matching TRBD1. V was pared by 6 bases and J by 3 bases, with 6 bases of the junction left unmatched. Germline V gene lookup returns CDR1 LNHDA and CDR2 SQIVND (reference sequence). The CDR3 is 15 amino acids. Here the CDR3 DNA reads TGTGCCAGTAGCACCGGGACAGGTGCTAATGAAAAACTGTTTTTT. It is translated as CASSTGTGANEKLFF.

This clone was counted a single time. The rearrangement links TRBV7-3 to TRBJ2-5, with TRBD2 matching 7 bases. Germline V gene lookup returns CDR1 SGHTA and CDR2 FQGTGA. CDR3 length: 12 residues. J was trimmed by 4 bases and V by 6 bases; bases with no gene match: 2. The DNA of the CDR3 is TGTGCCAGCAGTTCGGGAGGAGAGACCCAGTACTTC. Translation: CASSSGGETQYF.

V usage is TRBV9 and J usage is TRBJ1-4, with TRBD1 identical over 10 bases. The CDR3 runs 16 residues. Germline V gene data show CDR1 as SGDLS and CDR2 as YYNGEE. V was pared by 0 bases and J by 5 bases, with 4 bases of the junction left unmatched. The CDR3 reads CASSVGDRGQNEKLFF. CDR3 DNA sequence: TGTGCCAGCAGCGTAGGGGACAGGGGACAGAATGAAAAACTGTTTTTT.

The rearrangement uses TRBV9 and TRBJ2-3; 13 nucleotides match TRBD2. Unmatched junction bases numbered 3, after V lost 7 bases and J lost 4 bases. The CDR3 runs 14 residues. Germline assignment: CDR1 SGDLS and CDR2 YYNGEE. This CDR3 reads CASLGLAGADTQYF. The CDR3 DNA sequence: TGTGCCAGCCTCGGACTAGCGGGAGCAGATACGCAGTATTTT.

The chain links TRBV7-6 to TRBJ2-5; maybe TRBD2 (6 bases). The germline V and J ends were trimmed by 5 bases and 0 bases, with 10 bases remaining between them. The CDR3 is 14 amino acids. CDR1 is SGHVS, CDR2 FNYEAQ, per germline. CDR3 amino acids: CASSAGPNQETQYF. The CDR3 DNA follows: TGTGCCAGCAGCGCGGGACCAAACCAAGAGACCCAGTACTTC.

CDR3 loop: CASSLTGSGYTF. In DNA, the CDR3 is TGTGCCAGCAGCTTGACAGGGTCCGGCTACACCTTC. The rearrangement joins TRBV11-3 to TRBJ1-2; 7 bases map to TRBD1. The CDR3 covers 12 residues. Germline CDR1 and CDR2: SGHNT and YENEEA. After removal of 3 bases from V and 8 bases from J, the junction contained 3 bases not matched to a gene.

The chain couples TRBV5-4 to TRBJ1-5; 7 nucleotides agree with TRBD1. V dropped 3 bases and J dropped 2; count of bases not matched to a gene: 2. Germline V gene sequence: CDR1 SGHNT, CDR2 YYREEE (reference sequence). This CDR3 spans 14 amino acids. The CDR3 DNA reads TGTGCCAGCAGCTCGCAGGGGGGCAATCAGCCCCAGCATTTT. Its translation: CASSSQGGNQPQHF.

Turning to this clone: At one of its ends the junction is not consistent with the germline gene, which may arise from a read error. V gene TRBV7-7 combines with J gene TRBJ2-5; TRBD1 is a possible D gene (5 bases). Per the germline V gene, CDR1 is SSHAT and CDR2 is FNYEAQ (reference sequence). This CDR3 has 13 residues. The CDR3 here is CASSLTVQETQYF. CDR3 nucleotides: TGTGCTAGCAGCTTGACAGTACAAGAGACCCAGTACTTC.

CDR3 in DNA: TGCAGCGGCTGGGACAGTTTTCCAGGGAGGCTGAACACTGAAGCTTTCTTT. This encodes CSGWDSFPGRLNTEAFF. The gene calls are TRBV29-1 and TRBJ1-1; 7 bases line up with TRBD1. Losses at the gene ends were 7 bases for V and 0 bases for J; bases not matched to a gene: 17. Per germline, CDR1 SQVTM and CDR2 ANQGSEA. This CDR3 has 17 amino acids. Full variable domain (remainder filled in from reference TRBV29-1 and TRBJ1-1): SAVISQKPSRDICQRGTSLTIQCQVDSQVTMMFWYRQQPGQSLTLIATANQGSEATYESGFVIDKFPISRPNLTFSTLTVSNMSPEDSSIYLCSGWDSFPGRLNTEAFFGQGTRLTVV.

CDR3 coding DNA: TGTGCCAGCAGTCCTAGCGGGGTCCGGGCGGAGCAGTACTTC. Its protein product is CASSPSGVRAEQYF. This rearrangement joins TRBV6-5 to TRBJ2-7; 9 bases align to TRBD2. CDR1 is MNHEY, CDR2 SVGAGI, per germline. J lost 7 bases, V lost 5 bases, and 9 bases had no gene match. This CDR3 contains 14 residues.

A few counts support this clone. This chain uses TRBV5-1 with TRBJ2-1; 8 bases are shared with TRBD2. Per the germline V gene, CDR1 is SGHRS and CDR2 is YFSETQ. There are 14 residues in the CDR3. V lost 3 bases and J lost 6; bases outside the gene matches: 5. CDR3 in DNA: TGCGCCAGCAGCTCTGGCGGGAGGTCCAATGAGCAGTTCTTC. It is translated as CASSSGGRSNEQFF.

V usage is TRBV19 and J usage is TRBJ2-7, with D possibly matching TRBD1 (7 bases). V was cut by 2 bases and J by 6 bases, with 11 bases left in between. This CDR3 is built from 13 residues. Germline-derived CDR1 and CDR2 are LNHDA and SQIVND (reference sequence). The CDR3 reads CASSIRGTVEQYF. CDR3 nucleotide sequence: TGTGCCAGTAGTATACGGGGGACAGTCGAGCAGTACTTC.